A selection of T cell receptor beta chains follows, all from one sample in a study of blood T cells in healthy people across ages. Each CDR3 protein gets one entry after TCRdb re-called the 5' RACE reads with MiXCR. The sample has about 680,000 distinct CDR3 sequences, approximately 49% seen once; the top ten hold about a third. Sequenced: blood. These receptors all come from a woman aged 60-70 years in good health. The CDR3 runs from the conserved cysteine through the conserved F or W. Each record gives: J gene, clone size, V gene, D gene, CDR3 DNA, CDR3 protein. D genes are given only for firm matches. Size tells how often a clone was seen (once, few, many) or the class of an expanded clone, and some rows leave it out.

TRBJ2-3 . TRBV4-2 TRBD2 TGTGCCAGCAGCCAAGCACCCCGGGCTAGCGGGGTTTATACGCAGTATTTT CASSQAPRASGVYTQYF
TRBJ2-1 few TRBV11-1 . TGTGCCAGCAGCTTACGAAGGGGGAATGAGCAGTTCTTC CASSLRRGNEQFF
TRBJ1-4 . TRBV5-1 TRBD1 TGCGCCAGCAGCCCGGACAGGGGAGGGAGTGAAAAACTGTTTTTT CASSPDRGGSEKLFF
TRBJ1-2 . TRBV2 . TGTGCCAGCAGTCGGCCGGGTGAAAACTATGGCTACACCTTC CASSRPGENYGYTF
TRBJ2-7 . TRBV7-2 . TGTGCCAGCAGCTTAGGGTGGGGCCCCTACGAGCAGTACTTC CASSLGWGPYEQYF
TRBJ2-2 . TRBV4-3 . TGCGCCAGCAGCCAGGGCCCTCGTGCACGGGAGCTGTTTTTT CASSQGPRARELFF
TRBJ2-5 many TRBV29-1 . TGCAGCGTTGTGGGTGGGGACCAGTACTTC CSVVGGDQYF
TRBJ2-2 . TRBV6-2/TRBV6-3 TRBD2 TGTGCCAGCGGTTACGGGACTAGCGGATACCAGCCTGAGGGGGAGCTGTTTTTT CASGYGTSGYQPEGELFF
TRBJ2-7 few TRBV7-9 . TGTGCCAGCAGCTTAGAGCTACAGGCGGGCTACGAGCAGTACTTC CASSLELQAGYEQYF
TRBJ1-2 . TRBV20-1 . TGCAGTGCTAGAGTCCAAGGGGGGGTAAGGGGTGGCTACACCTTC CSARVQGGVRGGYTF
TRBJ2-1 few TRBV7-2 TRBD2 TGTGCCAGCAGTTGGACTAGGGCGGGAGGTATGGGGCAGCAGTTCTTC CASSWTRAGGMGQQFF
TRBJ2-5 few TRBV11-1 . TGTGCCAGCAGCCAAGGACGGTCCCAAGAGACCCAGTACTTC CASSQGRSQETQYF
TRBJ2-6 . TRBV2 . TGTGCCAGCAGTGAATCAGGGGCCCACGTCCTGACTTTC CASSESGAHVLTF
TRBJ2-7 . TRBV2 TRBD2 TGTGCCAGCAGCCCACGGCTAGCGGGAGGGCCTAACAATGAGCAGTACTTC CASSPRLAGGPNNEQYF
TRBJ1-4 . TRBV5-1 . TGCGCCAGCAGCCCGAACGGAGGGGCAGAGGAAAAACTGTTTTTT CASSPNGGAEEKLFF
TRBJ2-1 once TRBV7-2 . TGTGCCAGCAGCTTTTCTAGCGCTTTCTACAATGAGCAGTTCTTC CASSFSSAFYNEQFF
TRBJ1-6 few TRBV28 TRBD1 TGTGCCAGCAGTTGGACAGGGGGAGGTAATTCACCCCTCCACTTT CASSWTGGGNSPLHF
TRBJ2-7 . TRBV28 . TGTGCCAGCATCCTGGACGGTAGCTCCTACGAGCAGTACTTC CASILDGSSYEQYF
TRBJ2-3 few TRBV4-3 . TGCGCCAGCAGCCAAGGGCCAGGGAGTGAAGATACGCAGTATTTT CASSQGPGSEDTQYF
TRBJ2-5 . TRBV2 TRBD1 TGTGCCAGCAAAACCGGGACAGGGGAAGAGACCCAGTACTTC CASKTGTGEETQYF
TRBJ2-7 . TRBV6-2/TRBV6-3 TRBD2 TGTGCCAGCGGACAGAGACTAGCGGGAAGTTTATCACAAGTGGGCTCCTACGAGCAGTACTTC CASGQRLAGSLSQVGSYEQYF
TRBJ2-3 many TRBV5-1 TRBD1 TGTGCCAGCAGCCTAGGGACAGTCACAGATACGCAGTATTTT CASSLGTVTDTQYF
TRBJ2-1 . TRBV5-1 TRBD2 TGCGCCAGCAGCTCGGACCCGGGACTAGCGGGAGGAGGGCAGTTCTTC CASSSDPGLAGGGQFF
TRBJ1-2 . TRBV7-6 . TGTGCCAGCAGCCCCGACCTGTATGGCTACACCTTC CASSPDLYGYTF
TRBJ2-1 many TRBV20-1 . TGCAGTGCTAGAGGGACTCCTCTGCTTGTCGATGAGCAGTTCTTC CSARGTPLLVDEQFF
TRBJ2-3 few TRBV9 TRBD2 TGTGCCAGCAGCTTGGGACTAGCGGGAGGGTTAGATACGCAGTATTTT CASSLGLAGGLDTQYF
TRBJ1-4 few TRBV20-1 TRBD1 TGCAGTGCTAGGGACAGGGCCGGGGTTGAAAAACTGTTTTTT CSARDRAGVEKLFF
TRBJ2-5 . TRBV15 . TGTGCCACCAGCAGAGAGGACACCTACCAAGAGACCCAGTACTTC CATSREDTYQETQYF
TRBJ2-3 . TRBV4-3 . TGCGCCAGCAGCCAGGACGGACTCACAGATACGCAGTATTTT CASSQDGLTDTQYF